One and the same sample provided the 5 T cell receptor beta chains below, sequenced in a study of vaccination and CD4 T cells after COVID-19. Described treatment: roughly ten-day PBMC culture with coronavirus spike peptide pools or control peptides (ViraFEST assay). At the Johns Hopkins FTIC core, DNA taken from cultured CD4+ T cells was sequenced by way of the Oncomine TCR Beta short-read assay. One entry per CDR3 protein, called by TCRdb with MiXCR from the PCR reads. Here the sample spans about 14,000 distinct CDR3 sequences, around a third being singletons. Antigens for these TCRs are unknown. The sample consisted of CD4+ T cells from blood, cultured in vitro, taken after SARS-CoV-2 vaccination. These receptors originate from a human donor who had recovered from COVID-19.

The rearrangement uses TRBV6-5 and TRBJ2-7; D could derive from TRBD1 or TRBD2 (5 bases each). The CDR3 is made up of 14 amino acids. Trimming removed 0 bases from V and 5 bases from J, with 11 bases in between. CDR1 is MNHEY, CDR2 SVGAGI, per germline. The CDR3 protein is CASSYSIRGDEQYF. Written as DNA, the CDR3 is TGTGCCAGCAGTTACTCGATCCGGGGCGACGAGCAGTACTTC.

The V and J genes are TRBV20-1 and TRBJ2-5; D uncertain. Trimming shortened V by 5 bases and J by 2 bases, and 15 bases separated the two germline ends. The CDR3 totals 14 residues. CDR1 is DFQATT and CDR2 is SNEGSKA in the germline V gene (reference sequence). The CDR3 bases are TGCAGTGCTGAGAAGCTAGACAAGCAAGAGACCCAGTACTTC. Its translation is CSAEKLDKQETQYF.

The chain has TRBV28 and TRBJ2-7, with D tentatively TRBD2 (5 bases). Trimming took 1 base from V and 6 from J, leaving 7 bases between them. The length of the CDR3 is 12 residues. Germline CDR1 and CDR2: MDHEN and SYDVKM. DNA of the CDR3: TGTGCCAGCAGTTTATCTGGGAGCGAGCAGTACTTC. This translates into CASSLSGSEQYF.

This chain joins TRBV12-3 or TRBV12-4 and TRBJ2-5; possible D gene TRBD2, 6 bases. This CDR3 contains 14 residues. V dropped 3 bases and J dropped 5 bases, with 13 bases sitting between them. In DNA, the CDR3 is TGTGCCAGCAGTTTCGGCGTTGGGGGGGAGACCCAGTACTTC. Protein sequence: CASSFGVGGETQYF.

DNA of the CDR3: TGTGCCAGCAGTCCCGGGACACTTGCAACTAATGAAAAACTGTTTTTT. As protein: CASSPGTLATNEKLFF. The chain uses TRBV28 and TRBJ1-4, with D possibly TRBD1 on 6 matching bases. The germline V gene encodes CDR1 MDHEN and CDR2 SYDVKM. Trimming removed 5 bases at V and 0 bases at J, with 13 bases between. The CDR3 extends over 16 amino acids.